This T cell receptor beta chain was sequenced during a study of cytomegalovirus exposure and HLA in healthy donors. Germline V lookup: CDR1 MGHRA, CDR2 YSYEKL. The CDR3 contains 14 residues. A word on this clone: At one boundary the junction diverges from the germline segment, which might be a read error.

Primers for the PCR totalled 60 Vbeta and 13 Jbeta. The method was immunoSEQ multiplex PCR; TCRdb's version includes in-frame clones alone and lacks a portion of them. The sample includes about 160,000 clones, around 78% of them seen just once. The rearrangement links TRBV4-1 to TRBJ2-7; possible D gene TRBD1, 5 bases. This clonotype was obtained from a woman aged 40 to 55 in good health and CMV-seronegative. Sequences were obtained from PBMCs. CDR3 nucleotides: TGCGCCAGCAGCCAAGTTAGGGGCTCCAACGAGCAGTACTTC. This translates into CASSQVRGSNEQYF.